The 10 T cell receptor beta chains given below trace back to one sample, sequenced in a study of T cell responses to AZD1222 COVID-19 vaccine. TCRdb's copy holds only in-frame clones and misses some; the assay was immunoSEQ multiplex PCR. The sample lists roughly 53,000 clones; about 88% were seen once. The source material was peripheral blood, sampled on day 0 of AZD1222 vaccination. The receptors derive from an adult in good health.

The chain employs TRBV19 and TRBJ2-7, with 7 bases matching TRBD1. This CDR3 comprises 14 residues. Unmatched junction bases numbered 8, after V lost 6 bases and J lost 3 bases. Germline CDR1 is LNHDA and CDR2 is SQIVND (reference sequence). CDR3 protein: CASRRQGDLYEQYF. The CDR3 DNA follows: TGTGCCAGTAGGCGGCAGGGGGATCTCTACGAGCAGTACTTC.

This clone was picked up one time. Written as DNA, the CDR3 is TGTGCCAGCAGTGTAGAGGCCAGCCCCCACACAGATACGCAGTATTTT. It is translated as CASSVEASPHTDTQYF. The V and J genes are TRBV27 and TRBJ2-3, with D unclear. Between the trimmed V and J ends, which lost 5 bases and 2 bases, there was a span of 17 bases. The length of the CDR3 is 16 residues. Germline values: CDR1 MNHEY, CDR2 SMNVEV (reference sequence).

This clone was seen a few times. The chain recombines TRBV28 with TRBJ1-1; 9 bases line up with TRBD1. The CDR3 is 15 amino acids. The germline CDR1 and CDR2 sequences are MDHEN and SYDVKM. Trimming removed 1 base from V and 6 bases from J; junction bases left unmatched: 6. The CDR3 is CASSLYPQGASEAFF. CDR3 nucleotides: TGTGCCAGCAGTTTATACCCACAGGGGGCCTCTGAAGCTTTCTTT.

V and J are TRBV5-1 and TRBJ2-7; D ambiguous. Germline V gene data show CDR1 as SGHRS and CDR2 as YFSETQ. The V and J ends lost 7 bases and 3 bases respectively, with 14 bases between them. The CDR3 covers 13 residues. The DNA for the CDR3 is TGCGCCAGCGCCTCCAGTTTGGGCTACGAGCAGTACTTC. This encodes CASASSLGYEQYF.

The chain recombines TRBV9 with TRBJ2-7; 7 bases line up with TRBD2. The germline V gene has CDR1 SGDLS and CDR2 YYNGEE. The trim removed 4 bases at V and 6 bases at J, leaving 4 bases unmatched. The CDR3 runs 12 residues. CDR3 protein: CASSLRGGEQYF. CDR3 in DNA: TGTGCCAGCAGCCTACGCGGGGGCGAGCAGTACTTC.

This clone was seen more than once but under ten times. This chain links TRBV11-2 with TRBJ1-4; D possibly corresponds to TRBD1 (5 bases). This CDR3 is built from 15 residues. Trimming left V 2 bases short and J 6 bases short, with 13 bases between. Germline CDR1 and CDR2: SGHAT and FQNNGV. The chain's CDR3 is CASSLYQGGDEKLFF. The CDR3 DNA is TGTGCCAGCAGCTTATACCAGGGAGGGGATGAAAAACTGTTTTTT. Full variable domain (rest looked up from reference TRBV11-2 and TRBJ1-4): EAGVAQSPRYKIIEKRQSVAFWCNPISGHATLYWYQQILGQGPKLLIQFQNNGVVDDSQLPKDRFSAERLKGVDSTLKIQPAKLEDSAVYLCASSLYQGGDEKLFFGSGTQLSVL.

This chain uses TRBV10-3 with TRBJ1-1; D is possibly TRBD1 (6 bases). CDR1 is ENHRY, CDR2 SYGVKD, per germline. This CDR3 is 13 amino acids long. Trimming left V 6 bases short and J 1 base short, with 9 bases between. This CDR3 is CAIRRTANTEAFF. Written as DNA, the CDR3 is TGTGCCATCAGACGGACAGCGAACACTGAAGCTTTCTTT.

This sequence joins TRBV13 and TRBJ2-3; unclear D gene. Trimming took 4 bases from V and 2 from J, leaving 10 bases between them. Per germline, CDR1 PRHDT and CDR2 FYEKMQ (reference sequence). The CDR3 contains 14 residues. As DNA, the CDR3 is TGTGCCAGCAGCTCAGGTGATAACACAGATACGCAGTATTTT. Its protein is CASSSGDNTDTQYF.

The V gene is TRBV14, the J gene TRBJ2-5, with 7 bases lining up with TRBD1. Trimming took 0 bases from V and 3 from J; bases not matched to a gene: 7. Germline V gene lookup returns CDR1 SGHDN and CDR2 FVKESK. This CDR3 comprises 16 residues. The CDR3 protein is CASSQDEGAVKETQYF. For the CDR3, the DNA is TGTGCCAGCAGCCAAGATGAGGGGGCAGTAAAAGAGACCCAGTACTTC.

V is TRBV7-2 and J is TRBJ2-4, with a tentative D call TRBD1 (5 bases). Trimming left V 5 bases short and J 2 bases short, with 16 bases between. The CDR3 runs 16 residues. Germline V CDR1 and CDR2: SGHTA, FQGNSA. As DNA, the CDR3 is TGTGCCAGCAGCCTTGTGCCAGGGCGGCCCAAAAACATTCAGTACTTC. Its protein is CASSLVPGRPKNIQYF. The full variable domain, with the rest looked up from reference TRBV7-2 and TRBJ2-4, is GAGVSQSPSNKVTEKGKDVELRCDPISGHTALYWYRQSLGQGLEFLIYFQGNSAPDKSGLPSDRFSAERTGGSVSTLTIQRTQQEDSAVYLCASSLVPGRPKNIQYFGAGTRLSVL.